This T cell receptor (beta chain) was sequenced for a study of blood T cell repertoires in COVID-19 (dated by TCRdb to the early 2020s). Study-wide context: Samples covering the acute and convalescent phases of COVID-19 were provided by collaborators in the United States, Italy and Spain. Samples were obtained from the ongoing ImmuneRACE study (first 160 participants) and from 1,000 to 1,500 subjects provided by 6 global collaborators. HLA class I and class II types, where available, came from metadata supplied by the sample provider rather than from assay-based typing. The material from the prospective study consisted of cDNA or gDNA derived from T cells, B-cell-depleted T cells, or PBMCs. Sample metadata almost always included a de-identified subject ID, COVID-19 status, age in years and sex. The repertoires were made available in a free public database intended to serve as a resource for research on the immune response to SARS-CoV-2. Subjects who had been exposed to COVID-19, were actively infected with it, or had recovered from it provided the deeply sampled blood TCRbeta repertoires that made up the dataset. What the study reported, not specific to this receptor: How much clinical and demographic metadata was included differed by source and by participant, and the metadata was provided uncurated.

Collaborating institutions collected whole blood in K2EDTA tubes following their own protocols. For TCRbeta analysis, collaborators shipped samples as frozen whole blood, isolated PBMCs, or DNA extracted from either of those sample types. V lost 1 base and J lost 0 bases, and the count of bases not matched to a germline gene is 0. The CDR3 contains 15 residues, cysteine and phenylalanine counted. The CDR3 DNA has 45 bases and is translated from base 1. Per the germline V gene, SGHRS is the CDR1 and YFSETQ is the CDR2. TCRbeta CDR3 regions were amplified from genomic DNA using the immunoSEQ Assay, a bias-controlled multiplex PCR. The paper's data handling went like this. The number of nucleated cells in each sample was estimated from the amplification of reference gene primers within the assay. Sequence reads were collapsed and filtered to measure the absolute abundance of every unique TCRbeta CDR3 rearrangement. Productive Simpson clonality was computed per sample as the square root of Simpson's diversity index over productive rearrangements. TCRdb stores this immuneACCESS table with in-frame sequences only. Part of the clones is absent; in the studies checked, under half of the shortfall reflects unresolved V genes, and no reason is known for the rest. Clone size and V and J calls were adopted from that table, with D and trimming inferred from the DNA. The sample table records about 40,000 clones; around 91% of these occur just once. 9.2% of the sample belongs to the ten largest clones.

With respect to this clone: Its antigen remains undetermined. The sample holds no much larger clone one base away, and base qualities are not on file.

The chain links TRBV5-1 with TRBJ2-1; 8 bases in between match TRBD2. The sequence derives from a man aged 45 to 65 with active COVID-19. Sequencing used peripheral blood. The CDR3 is CASSLSGSSYNEQFF. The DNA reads TGCGCCAGCAGCTTGAGCGGGAGCTCCTACAATGAGCAGTTCTTC. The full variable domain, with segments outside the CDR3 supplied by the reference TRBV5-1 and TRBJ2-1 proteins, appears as KAGVTQTPRYLIKTRGQQVTLSCSPISGHRSVSWYQQTPGQGLQFLFEYFSETQRNKGNFPGRFSGRQFSNSRSEMNVSTLELGDSALYLCASSLSGSSYNEQFFGPGTRLTVL.